This T cell receptor beta chain appears in the sequencing data of a study of blood T cell repertoires in COVID-19. Using immunoSEQ multiplex PCR, the repertoire was profiled, and TCRdb retains in-frame clones only, with some absent. The table has some 490,000 clones, 80% to 90% seen once. The V gene lost 5 bases and the J gene lost 3 bases, with 14 bases spanning the gap. The germline V gene encodes CDR1 SGHTA and CDR2 FQGNSA. The length of the CDR3 is 15 residues. The rearrangement uses TRBV7-2 and TRBJ2-1, with D possibly matching TRBD2 (6 bases). The TCR sequence derives from a human donor in a cohort sampled during active COVID-19. Material: peripheral blood. The DNA for the CDR3 is TGTGCCAGCAGCCCAACGCGGGACGACTACAATGAGCAGTTCTTC. This codes for CASSPTRDDYNEQFF.